This T cell receptor (beta chain) was documented in a study of T-cell reconstitution after alpha-beta-depleted transplantation in children. CDR1 and CDR2 (germline): MNHEY, SVGAGI. Trimming removed 3 bases from V and 3 bases from J, with 11 bases in between. The CDR3 has 14 amino acids. For TCRbeta, the library was prepared with unique molecular identifiers. TCRdb redid the calling of the PCR reads with MiXCR, one entry per CDR3 protein. The sample holds roughly 160,000 distinct CDR3 sequences, around 10% seen once. This clonotype was counted ten times or more. Its antigen remains unknown. Study-wide points: The origin of high day-60 TCRbeta diversity in some patients lay in surviving recipient T cells and thymic progenitors. Two months or so post-transplant, alpha-beta T cells reportedly derived from several hundred expanded graft clones. From newly produced T cells came most of the T-cell counts and diversity one year after transplant.

The chain carries TRBV6-5 and TRBJ1-1; D is perhaps TRBD1 (5 bases). This specimen consisted of PBMCs, obtained before TCRalphabeta/CD19-depleted stem cell transplant. This sequence originates from a boy younger than 10 with acute myeloid leukemia, due to receive a stem cell transplant. CDR3 coding DNA: TGTGCCAGCAGTTATCAGGGAGGGGACACTGAAGCTTTCTTT. It is translated as CASSYQGGDTEAFF.